These 18 T cell receptor beta chains came from one sample sequenced in a study of technical replicates of blood from a few donors. Repertoires were generated with immunoSEQ multiplex PCR, while TCRdb's copy carries only in-frame clones and drops some. The sample records 75,000 to 100,000 clones, approximately 94% being singletons. Sequenced material: T cells isolated from PBMCs. These receptors were obtained from a human donor in good health.

The V gene is TRBV6-5, the J gene TRBJ2-7, with D possibly TRBD1 on 6 matching bases. The CDR3 spans 15 residues. The V gene lost 6 bases and the J gene lost 3 bases, with 18 bases spanning the gap. Germline-derived CDR1 and CDR2 are MNHEY and SVGAGI. As DNA, the CDR3 is TGTGCCAGCAGGGACTCCGGGACACGGATCTACGAGCAGTACTTC. It encodes CASRDSGTRIYEQYF.

J is TRBJ2-3 and V is TRBV5-1, with D maybe TRBD2 (6 bases). Germline lookup yields CDR1 SGHRS and CDR2 YFSETQ. The V end lost 2 bases, the J end lost 5 bases, and 12 bases lay between the germline ends. CDR3 length equals 14 residues. The DNA for the CDR3 is TGCGCCAGCAGCTTTACGGGGGTCGAAGATACGCAGTATTTT. As protein: CASSFTGVEDTQYF.

The chain employs TRBV7-9 and TRBJ2-1; D gene ambiguous. The CDR3 runs to 12 residues. Germline values: CDR1 SEHNR, CDR2 FQNEAQ (reference sequence). The ends were cut back, 2 bases at V and 8 bases at J, with 7 bases in the middle. CDR3 loop: CASSLSLDEQFF. The CDR3 bases are TGTGCCAGCAGCTTATCGCTAGATGAGCAGTTCTTC.

This chain links TRBV19 with TRBJ1-1; 7 nucleotides match TRBD1. This CDR3 contains 13 residues. Germline CDR1 reads LNHDA; CDR2 reads SQIVND (reference sequence). V lost 5 bases to trimming and J lost 5 bases; unmatched junction nucleotides: 5. CDR3 nucleotide sequence: TGTGCCAGTAGTTCCCAACAGGGGACTGAAGCTTTCTTT. This codes for CASSSQQGTEAFF.

The chain uses TRBV7-9 and TRBJ2-1; 10 bases map to TRBD2. V trimming: 4 bases; J trimming: 8 bases; junction bases outside the gene matches: 14. In germline, CDR1 is SEHNR, CDR2 FQNEAQ (reference sequence). The CDR3 sequence is 17 residues long. In DNA form, the CDR3 reads TGTGCCAGCAGCTCAGAGCTCGGAGCGGGGGGGCTCGATGAGCAGTTCTTC. It encodes CASSSELGAGGLDEQFF.

This CDR3 reads CASSPPPHRGHWSNTEAFF. Here the CDR3 DNA reads TGTGCCAGCAGCCCCCCTCCCCACAGGGGGCATTGGTCGAACACTGAAGCTTTCTTT. V gene TRBV7-9 combines with J gene TRBJ1-1, with 9 nucleotides matching TRBD1. CDR3 length equals 19 residues. V was clipped by 5 bases and J by 1 base; unmatched bases: 17. The V gene's germline CDR1 is SEHNR and CDR2 FQNEAQ (reference sequence).

The chain has TRBV9 and TRBJ1-3; 9 bases map to TRBD1. The CDR3 is made up of 15 amino acids. CDR1 and CDR2 (germline): SGDLS, YYNGEE. Trimming cost V 4 bases and J 0 bases; bases outside gene matches: 2. CDR3 sequence reads: CASSIQGASGNTIYF. CDR3 in DNA: TGTGCCAGCAGCATACAGGGGGCCTCTGGAAACACCATATATTTT.

The rearrangement joins TRBV5-4 to TRBJ2-3, with TRBD2 matching 7 bases. Germline CDR1 is SGHNT and CDR2 is YYREEE (reference sequence). The ends lost 4 bases at V and 2 bases at J; junction bases unmatched: 10. The CDR3 has 16 amino acids. The CDR3 reads CASSERVREFTDTQYF. Here the CDR3 DNA reads TGTGCCAGCAGCGAAAGGGTGCGGGAGTTCACAGATACGCAGTATTTT.

The gene calls are TRBV29-1 and TRBJ1-1; possible D gene TRBD1, 5 bases. V dropped 3 bases and J dropped 2 bases, with 10 bases sitting between them. The CDR3 is 13 residues long. CDR1 is SQVTM and CDR2 is ANQGSEA in the germline V gene. The CDR3 reads CSVETALNTEAFF. Written as DNA, the CDR3 is TGCAGCGTTGAGACAGCACTAAACACTGAAGCTTTCTTT.

This CDR3 reads CASSLSGGAEAFF. The CDR3 nucleotides are TGTGCCAGCAGTTTATCCGGAGGGGCTGAAGCTTTCTTT. V and J are TRBV28 and TRBJ1-1, with D possibly TRBD1 on 5 matching bases. The CDR3 length is 13 residues. Germline V gives CDR1 MDHEN, CDR2 SYDVKM. V dropped 1 base and J dropped 6 bases, with 9 bases sitting between them.

This rearrangement joins TRBV15 to TRBJ1-2, with 8 bases identical to TRBD1. Per germline, CDR1 LNHNV and CDR2 YYDKDF (reference sequence). CDR3 length equals 16 residues. Losses at the gene ends were 5 bases for V and 2 bases for J; bases not matched to a gene: 10. The CDR3 DNA follows: TGTGCCACCAGCCCGACCGGACAGGGCCCCAACTATGGCTACACCTTC. Protein product: CATSPTGQGPNYGYTF.

V usage is TRBV11-2 and J usage is TRBJ2-7, with D perhaps matching TRBD1 (5 bases). V was trimmed by 1 base and J by 5 bases, leaving 15 bases between them. Germline lookup yields CDR1 SGHAT and CDR2 FQNNGV. The CDR3 covers 15 residues. The DNA of the CDR3 is TGTGCCAGCAGCTTAGGAGGCAGGGAAGAAGACGAGCAGTACTTC. Encoded protein: CASSLGGREEDEQYF.

V and J are TRBV6-1 and TRBJ1-2; D gene unclear. The CDR3 is 16 residues long. Trimming cost V 2 bases and J 5 bases, with 18 bases left between them. Germline CDR1 reads MNHNS; CDR2 reads SASEGT. The CDR3 nucleotides are TGTGCCAGCAGTGAACGACTTACCCATCGGGGATATGGCTACACCTTC. Its translation: CASSERLTHRGYGYTF.

The gene calls are TRBV7-9 and TRBJ1-4, with 8 nucleotides matching TRBD1. V was pared by 1 base and J by 8 bases, with 6 bases of the junction left unmatched. Germline V gene data show CDR1 as SEHNR and CDR2 as FQNEAQ (reference sequence). This CDR3 is built from 15 residues. CDR3 sequence: CASSLGGQAREKLFF. The CDR3 DNA reads TGTGCCAGCAGCTTAGGGGGACAGGCGAGGGAAAAACTGTTTTTT.

The V and J genes are TRBV30 and TRBJ2-3, with D tentatively TRBD2 (7 bases). Germline V gene lookup returns CDR1 GTSNPN and CDR2 SVGIG (reference sequence). The V and J ends lost 0 bases and 7 bases respectively, with 17 bases between them. The CDR3 sequence is 15 residues long. CDR3: CAWSVGRGGLNTQYF. In nucleotides, the CDR3 is TGTGCCTGGAGTGTAGGGAGGGGGGGGTTAAATACGCAGTATTTT. Using reference TRBV30 and TRBJ2-3 for the parts outside the CDR3, the full variable domain is SQTIHQWPATLVQPVGSPLSLECTVEGTSNPNLYWYRQAAGRGLQLLFYSVGIGQISSEVPQNLSASRPQDRQFILSSKKLLLSDSGFYLCAWSVGRGGLNTQYFGPGTRLTVL.

The chain uses TRBV5-5 and TRBJ2-2; D is perhaps TRBD2 (6 bases). Germline CDR1 and CDR2: SGHKS and YYEKEE (reference sequence). The CDR3 covers 17 residues. The ends were cut back, 1 base at V and 5 bases at J, with 18 bases in the middle. The CDR3 DNA follows: TGTGCCAGCAGCTTGTACGAACGGAGGGTTGGAACCGGGGAGCTGTTTTTT. Residues: CASSLYERRVGTGELFF.

The sample holds one count of this clone. The V gene is TRBV6-5, the J gene TRBJ1-5; 7 bases line up with TRBD1. The CDR3 runs to 14 residues. Per germline, CDR1 MNHEY and CDR2 SVGAGI. Trimming at V came to 7 bases and at J to 0 bases, leaving 3 bases not matched to a gene. The CDR3 bases are TGTGCCAGCAAAGGGACAGATAGCAATCAGCCCCAGCATTTT. Protein: CASKGTDSNQPQHF.

The J gene is TRBJ2-1, the V gene TRBV5-4; 14 bases align to TRBD2. J lost 10 bases, V lost 4 bases, and 16 bases had no gene match. The germline V gene has CDR1 SGHNT and CDR2 YYREEE (reference sequence). CDR3 length: 18 amino acids. DNA for the CDR3: TGTGCCAGCAGCATGACTAGCGGGAGGGGGCCCTCACCCCAGGAGCAGTTCTTC. It codes for CASSMTSGRGPSPQEQFF.